This TCR beta chain was recorded in a study of shared clonotypes between healthy human individuals. General study points: Generation probabilities were higher for clonotypes shared across all four sorted-subset donors than for unshared ones.

Germline assignment: CDR1 SGHRS and CDR2 YFSETQ. V trimming: 4 bases; J trimming: 4 bases; junction bases outside the gene matches: 7. The CDR3 totals 15 residues. Sequencing was performed with immunoSEQ multiplex PCR; in TCRdb, only in-frame clones are kept and a portion is missing. Among 1.6 million or so clones listed, roughly 98.5% were seen once. On this clone: The antigen is unknown. This CDR3 is also generated by other DNA sequences in the sample.

This receptor was taken from a man aged 25 to 45 in good health. The chain couples TRBV5-1 to TRBJ2-1; the match to TRBD1 covers 8 bases. Specimen: naive CD4+ T cells sorted from blood. Subset given: CD45RA+ positively selected. The CDR3 DNA reads TGCGCCAGCAGCCTTGGGACAGGAGTTTACAATGAGCAGTTCTTC. It is translated as CASSLGTGVYNEQFF.